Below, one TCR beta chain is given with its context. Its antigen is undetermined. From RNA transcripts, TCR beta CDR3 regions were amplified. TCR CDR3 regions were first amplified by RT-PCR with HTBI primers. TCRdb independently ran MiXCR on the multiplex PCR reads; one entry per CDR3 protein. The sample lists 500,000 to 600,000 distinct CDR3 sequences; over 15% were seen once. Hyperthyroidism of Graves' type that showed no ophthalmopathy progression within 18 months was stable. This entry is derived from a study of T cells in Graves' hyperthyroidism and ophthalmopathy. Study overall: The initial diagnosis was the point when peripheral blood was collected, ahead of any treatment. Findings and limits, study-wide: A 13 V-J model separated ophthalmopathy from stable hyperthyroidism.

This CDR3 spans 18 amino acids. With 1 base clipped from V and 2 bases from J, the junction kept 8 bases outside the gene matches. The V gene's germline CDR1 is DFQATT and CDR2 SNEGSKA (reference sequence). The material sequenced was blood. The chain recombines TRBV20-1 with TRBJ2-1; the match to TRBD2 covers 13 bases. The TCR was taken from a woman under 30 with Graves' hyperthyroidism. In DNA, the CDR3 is TGCAGTGCTAGAGCCGAAGGGACTAGCGGGGCAACCTACAATGAGCAGTTCTTC. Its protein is CSARAEGTSGATYNEQFF.